This T cell receptor beta chain came from a study of OX40 agonist ivuxolimab in advanced cancers. Across the study: Given to patients was ivuxolimab, an agonistic anti-OX40 (CD134) antibody. Broader study findings: On average, CD8+ T cells showed a greater number of expanded clones than CD4+.

As concerns this clone: Its antigen is still unknown.

Individuals having autoimmune disease history or systemic immunosuppression were not enrolled. Libraries were prepared by immunoSEQ multiplex PCR; TCRdb keeps only in-frame clonotypes and omits some of them. This sample has approximately 61,000 clones, with roughly nine tenths found just once. The CDR3 is 14 residues long. Germline V lookup: CDR1 SGHDN, CDR2 FVKESK. V shed 0 bases and J shed 6 bases, with 9 bases lying between them. Sequencing was performed on CD4+ or CD8+ T cells sorted from blood, taken in a trial of the OX40 agonist ivuxolimab. The V and J genes are TRBV14 and TRBJ2-1; no clear D gene. The sequence came from an adult with an advanced solid tumor such as melanoma, head and neck, liver or kidney cancer. CDR3 amino acids: CASSQENSLNEQFF. CDR3 nucleotides: TGTGCCAGCAGCCAAGAGAATAGCCTCAATGAGCAGTTCTTC.